Below are 4 T cell receptor beta chains sequenced from a single sample in a study of blood T cell repertoires in COVID-19. Only in-frame clones appear in the TCRdb table, and some are missing; sequencing was by immunoSEQ multiplex PCR. The sample has about 220,000 clones, roughly 84% seen once. The sequenced sample consisted of peripheral blood. These receptor sequences come from an elderly woman with acute or convalescent COVID-19.

In DNA form, the CDR3 reads TGTGCCAGCAGCCGCCGGGGGGTGAACACCGGGGAGCTGTTTTTT. Protein product: CASSRRGVNTGELFF. This chain joins TRBV11-3 and TRBJ2-2, with 7 bases that match TRBD2. The CDR3 has 15 residues. The ends lost 5 bases at V and 1 base at J; junction bases unmatched: 4. CDR1 is SGHNT and CDR2 is YENEEA in the germline V gene.

Only a few counts were recorded for this clone. Other DNA sequences from this sample encode an identical CDR3 as well. For the CDR3, the DNA is TGTGCCAGCAGTCTGGGACAGGGGAATTCACCCCTCCACTTT. This translates into CASSLGQGNSPLHF. The rearrangement links TRBV27 to TRBJ1-6; 10 bases align to TRBD1. This CDR3 is 14 amino acids long. J gave up 7 bases and V 5 bases, and 2 bases lay outside the gene matches. Germline CDR1 MNHEY, CDR2 SMNVEV (reference sequence).

The J gene is TRBJ2-7, the V gene TRBV7-2; 10 nucleotides agree with TRBD2. Germline V CDR1 and CDR2: SGHTA, FQGNSA. Trimming removed 6 bases from V and 4 bases from J; junction bases left unmatched: 9. The CDR3 totals 15 residues. CDR3 residues: CASRPTSGVGYEQYF. The CDR3 DNA follows: TGTGCCAGCAGACCCACTAGCGGGGTGGGTTACGAGCAGTACTTC.

Only one count was recorded for this clone. The chain uses TRBV4-1 and TRBJ1-2; D might be TRBD1 (5 bases). Germline-derived CDR1 and CDR2 are MGHRA and YSYEKL. CDR3 length: 12 residues. V was trimmed by 1 base and J by 7 bases, leaving 7 bases between them. The CDR3 protein is CASSQGRAGYTF. CDR3 DNA: TGCGCCAGCAGCCAAGGCAGGGCTGGCTACACCTTC.